The rows below give T cell receptor beta chains drawn from one sample of a study of tumor-infiltrating lymphocytes in localized non-small cell lung cancer. Sequencing used immunoSEQ multiplex PCR; TCRdb keeps in-frame clones, though not all of them. Of about 14,000 clones in the sample, 80% to 90% are singletons; the top ten hold just over 2.5%. Sequenced: lung tumor tissue. These receptors were taken from a human donor with non-small cell lung cancer. Both conserved end residues are part of each CDR3.

>TRBV6-1
CASNWVGRDTEAFF
>TRBV5-1
CASSRTPENQPQHF
>TRBV30
CAWSPPTGGREQYF
>TRBV18
CASSPGSQETQYF
>TRBV18
CASSPNQGNYNEQFF
>TRBV11-3
CASSPGWASGRPDTQYF
>TRBV4-2
CASSQEGQPNTGELFF
>TRBV19
CASTNGDSYEQYF
>TRBV5-6
CASSLFWQGYEQYF
>TRBV7-9
CASSYMPSGANVLTF
>TRBV5-4
CASSLALGRETQYF
>TRBV7-9
CASMGGRRDRENTEAFF
>TRBV7-8
CASSLARLDTQYF
>TRBV9
CASSVGGLAGYNEQFF
>TRBV29-1
CSVDGQGGEKLFF
>TRBV11-2
CASSMNRGPNTEAFF
>TRBV15
CATSKTGSGNSPLHF
>TRBV7-2
CASSLGAAGGSTDTQYF
>TRBV4-3
CASSQVVFWVDEQFF
>TRBV7-9
CASSTLDRSVRQYF
>TRBV19
CASSIIASYEQYF
>TRBV7-7
CASSLREGRHYEQYF
>TRBV5-1
CASSLGTSGAYNEQFF
>TRBV19
CASSIVRKGAGELFF
>TRBV6-1
CASKTGNNQPQHF
>TRBV30
CAWSTLDSNQPQHF
>TRBV5-4
CASSSDMATNTGELFF
>TRBV5-4
CASSFDQGVSLGYTF
>TRBV10-1
CASSASLEQFF
>TRBV30
CAWRVAGGPYNEQFF
>TRBV21-1
CASRNLLQQSRANVLTF
>TRBV6-4
CASSDGLETGELFF
>TRBV5-1
CASSLQGFRLNEQFF
>TRBV6-5
CASSYFRDRGSYEQYF
>TRBV29-1
CSVDPLANEQFF
>TRBV2
CASSEAGGAPYEQYF
>TRBV4-2
CASSQDRGTSYEQYF
>TRBV11-3
CASSLRGFYGYTF
>TRBV7-8
CASSLNLIQQGVRETQYF
>TRBV6-5
CASSQEPRGIAFF
>TRBV27
CASRLTGSGLSNQPQHF
>TRBV30
CAWIQGLITGGGYTF
>TRBV5-5
CASSPNRDSLNYGYTF
>TRBV27
CASSPRLSETPNGGNVLTF
>TRBV9
CASSPQAGLQTNYGYTF
>TRBV19
CASSRGTGDNSPLHF
>TRBV6-1
CASNSGGLRSEAFF
>TRBV6-5
CASGLGGGQPQHF
>TRBV7-6
CASSTTREGFF
>TRBV9
CASSAGFSYEQYF
>TRBV19
CASSTDRDGEKLFF
>TRBV19
CASSRTYGGTEAFF
>TRBV9
CASSPTGAINYGYTF
>TRBV25-1
CASTIGQEGVQPQHF
>TRBV29-1
CSVADRGRWYGYTF